The sequence of this T cell receptor beta chain was determined in a study of blood T cells in healthy people across ages. Germline lookup yields CDR1 MGHRA and CDR2 YSYEKL. Deletions cut 4 bases from V and 7 bases from J, with 16 bases between. CDR3 length: 14 amino acids. Then a second PCR, running roughly 6 to 11 cycles, was carried out with a sample-barcoded 5' primer and a J-beta primer mix. Each CDR3 protein is one row after TCRdb ran MiXCR on the 5' RACE reads. The table includes 450,000 to 700,000 distinct CDR3 sequences, about 26% detected once. V is TRBV4-1 and J is TRBJ1-2; tentative D call: TRBD1 (6 bases). The TCR sequence derives from a woman in her seventies in good health. The sequencing sample was made of blood. The CDR3 bases are TGCGCCAGCAGCCGTCCAACACAGGGTTTTGGCTACACCTTC. Protein product: CASSRPTQGFGYTF.